Below are 13 T cell receptor beta chains sequenced from a single sample in a study of shared clonotypes between healthy human individuals. Data came from immunoSEQ multiplex PCR; TCRdb stores just in-frame clones and leaves some out. The sample has millions of clones; approximately 93% are singletons. Sequencing input: naive CD4+ T cells from PBMCs. Subset indicated: CD45RA+ positively selected. These receptor sequences come from a man between 18 and 29 years old in good health. Some clones in this sample may be carry-over from other donors' samples.

This clone was recorded a few times. This same CDR3 is encoded by further DNA sequences in the sample. The chain has TRBV6-1 and TRBJ1-4, with unresolved D. CDR1 is MNHNS, CDR2 SASEGT, per germline. Between the trimmed V and J ends, which lost 1 base and 8 bases, there was a span of 11 bases. This CDR3 has 14 amino acids. For the CDR3, the DNA is TGTGCCAGCAGTGAAGGACGGGTTGGAGAAAAACTGTTTTTT. Its translation is CASSEGRVGEKLFF.

CDR3 amino acids: CARAPMRYNEQFF. DNA for the CDR3: TGTGCCAGGGCCCCCATGAGATACAATGAGCAGTTCTTC. This chain uses TRBV6-5 with TRBJ2-1; D ambiguous. The CDR3 is 13 residues long. Germline V lookup: CDR1 MNHEY, CDR2 SVGAGI. V gave up 9 bases and J gave up 4 bases, with 13 bases separating them.

Worth noting for this clone: The sample contains more than one DNA sequence encoding this CDR3. This chain links TRBV28 with TRBJ1-1; D gene unclear. This CDR3 region has 13 residues. Germline CDR1 and CDR2: MDHEN and SYDVKM. The V end lost 3 bases, the J end lost 0 bases, and 5 bases lay between the germline ends. CDR3 in amino acids: CASSLRVNTEAFF. CDR3 DNA sequence: TGTGCCAGCAGTTTGAGGGTGAACACTGAAGCTTTCTTT. The full variable domain, with the rest looked up from reference TRBV28 and TRBJ1-1, is DVKVTQSSRYLVKRTGEKVFLECVQDMDHENMFWYRQDPGLGLRLIYFSYDVKMKEKGDIPEGYSVSREKKERFSLILESASTNQTSMYLCASSLRVNTEAFFGQGTRLTVV.

This clone was seen once. The gene calls are TRBV19 and TRBJ2-2; D is perhaps TRBD2 (6 bases). Per germline, CDR1 LNHDA and CDR2 SQIVND (reference sequence). CDR3 length equals 14 residues. Trimming took off 8 bases at V and 1 base at J, with 11 bases between the two ends. The CDR3 loop is CASSVGGNTGELFF. For the CDR3, the DNA is TGTGCCAGTTCGGTCGGGGGGAACACCGGGGAGCTGTTTTTT. The variable domain in full, with the rest retrieved from reference TRBV19 and TRBJ2-2, is DGGITQSPKYLFRKEGQNVTLSCEQNLNHDAMYWYRQDPGQGLRLIYYSQIVNDFQKGDIAEGYSVSREKKESFPLTVTSAQKNPTAFYLCASSVGGNTGELFFGEGSRLTVL.

J is TRBJ2-1 and V is TRBV5-1, with 8 bases lining up with TRBD2. The CDR3 totals 15 residues. The J segment lost 4 bases and the V segment lost 1 base, leaving 4 bases of the junction unmatched. The V gene's germline CDR1 is SGHRS and CDR2 YFSETQ. In nucleotides, the CDR3 is TGCGCCAGCAGCTTGAGGCGGGGGGAGTACAATGAGCAGTTCTTC. This codes for CASSLRRGEYNEQFF.

This chain uses TRBV28 with TRBJ2-1; D call uncertain. CDR3 size: 14 residues. The germline V and J ends were trimmed by 7 bases and 6 bases, with 16 bases remaining between them. Germline lookup yields CDR1 MDHEN and CDR2 SYDVKM. The chain's CDR3 is CASTELPASNEQFF. The CDR3 nucleotides are TGTGCCAGCACAGAATTACCCGCGAGCAATGAGCAGTTCTTC. The variable domain in full, with the rest retrieved from reference TRBV28 and TRBJ2-1, is DVKVTQSSRYLVKRTGEKVFLECVQDMDHENMFWYRQDPGLGLRLIYFSYDVKMKEKGDIPEGYSVSREKKERFSLILESASTNQTSMYLCASTELPASNEQFFGPGTRLTVL.

The chain joins TRBV11-2 to TRBJ2-1, with 8 positions matching TRBD2. This CDR3 contains 15 residues. Germline V gene data show CDR1 as SGHAT and CDR2 as FQNNGV. V trimming: 6 bases; J trimming: 7 bases; junction bases outside the gene matches: 11. The CDR3, as DNA: TGTGCCAGCAGGTCTGGGGGACTAGGGGGGAATGAGCAGTTCTTC. Amino acids: CASRSGGLGGNEQFF.

This chain joins TRBV7-9 and TRBJ1-1; D ambiguous. CDR3 length equals 16 residues. Germline CDR1 SEHNR, CDR2 FQNEAQ (reference sequence). V lost 0 bases to trimming and J lost 4 bases, with 15 bases between them. The CDR3 DNA follows: TGTGCCAGCAGCTTAGCCGGGAGCCTGTCAGGCACTGAAGCTTTCTTT. This translates into CASSLAGSLSGTEAFF.

This clone was observed a single time. The V and J genes are TRBV5-6 and TRBJ2-3; TRBD2 matches at 7 bases. The CDR3 has 11 residues. The germline gives CDR1 SGHDT, CDR2 YYEEEE. Trimming removed 7 bases from V and 6 bases from J; junction bases left unmatched: 2. The CDR3 loop reads CASRRGDTQYF. In DNA, the CDR3 is TGTGCCAGCCGGCGGGGGGATACGCAGTATTTT.

J is TRBJ2-3 and V is TRBV4-3; 10 bases match TRBD2. The CDR3 sequence is 17 residues long. Trimming at V came to 0 bases and at J to 11 bases, leaving 14 bases not matched to a gene. CDR1 and CDR2 (germline): LGHNA, YSLEER. CDR3 DNA: TGCGCCAGCAGCCAAGAATCGAGGCTAGCGGGAGCTCCAGAGCAGTATTTT. It specifies CASSQESRLAGAPEQYF.

The rearrangement uses TRBV6-6 and TRBJ2-7; 9 positions match TRBD1. Germline CDR1 and CDR2: MNHNY and SVGAGI (reference sequence). CDR3 length: 14 amino acids. The V and J ends lost 5 bases and 1 base, in that order; junction bases with no gene match: 3. Here the CDR3 DNA reads TGTGCCAGCAGTCCGACAGGGGGGTCCTACGAGCAGTACTTC. It encodes CASSPTGGSYEQYF.

The chain employs TRBV27 and TRBJ1-1; 7 positions agree with TRBD1. Trimming cost V 7 bases and J 0 bases; bases outside gene matches: 11. This CDR3 has 16 amino acids. The germline V gene encodes CDR1 MNHEY and CDR2 SMNVEV (reference sequence). CDR3 residues: CASTITGRGLNTEAFF. CDR3 nucleotides: TGTGCCAGCACCATCACTGGGAGGGGGCTGAACACTGAAGCTTTCTTT.

The chain carries TRBV18 and TRBJ1-4; D is possibly TRBD1 (6 bases). Germline CDR1 is KGHSH and CDR2 is LQKENI. Trimming cost V 2 bases and J 6 bases, with 13 bases left between them. This CDR3 has 15 residues. Here the CDR3 reads CASSPFRGGHEKLFF. CDR3 in DNA: TGTGCCAGCTCACCATTCAGGGGAGGGCATGAAAAACTGTTTTTT.